The 27 T cell receptor beta chains below were found in one sample sequenced in a study of cytomegalovirus exposure and HLA in healthy donors. PCR primers comprised 60 Vbeta and 13 Jbeta primers. Repertoires were generated with immunoSEQ multiplex PCR, while TCRdb's copy carries only in-frame clones and drops some. The data contain approximately 190,000 clones, less than 90% of them singletons. The sequenced sample was PBMCs. These receptors all stem from a boy between 10 and 17 years old in good health and CMV-seronegative.

The chain is built from TRBV18 and TRBJ2-3; D not resolved. Trimming shortened V by 2 bases and J by 0 bases, and 9 bases separated the two germline ends. Per germline, CDR1 KGHSH and CDR2 LQKENI. There are 15 residues in the CDR3. CDR3 sequence (DNA): TGTGCCAGCTCACCAAACCGGGTCAGCACAGATACGCAGTATTTT. This gives the protein CASSPNRVSTDTQYF.

The gene calls are TRBV19 and TRBJ1-2, with a tentative D call TRBD1 (5 bases). CDR1 is LNHDA, CDR2 SQIVND, per germline (reference sequence). The ends were cut back, 10 bases at V and 2 bases at J, with 14 bases in the middle. This CDR3 comprises 13 residues. CDR3 sequence reads: CATQPTVNYGYTF. The CDR3 nucleotides are TGTGCCACACAACCGACAGTCAACTATGGCTACACCTTC.

V is TRBV29-1 and J is TRBJ1-1; D unresolved. The CDR3 is 14 residues long. V lost 7 bases and J lost 2, with 17 bases in between. Germline-derived CDR1 and CDR2 are SQVTM and ANQGSEA. CDR3 DNA sequence: TGCAGCGCATCCGGACCGGGATTCAACACTGAAGCTTTCTTT. Encoded protein: CSASGPGFNTEAFF.

J is TRBJ2-1 and V is TRBV30; D may be TRBD2 (5 bases). Germline CDR1 GTSNPN, CDR2 SVGIG (reference sequence). This CDR3 comprises 13 residues. Trimming took off 5 bases at V and 4 bases at J, with 12 bases between the two ends. The CDR3 DNA follows: TGTGCCTGGGCCCCGAGGAGGTACAATGAGCAGTTCTTC. Amino acid sequence: CAWAPRRYNEQFF. The full variable domain, in which reference TRBV30 and TRBJ2-1 provide the parts outside the CDR3, is SQTIHQWPATLVQPVGSPLSLECTVEGTSNPNLYWYRQAAGRGLQLLFYSVGIGQISSEVPQNLSASRPQDRQFILSSKKLLLSDSGFYLCAWAPRRYNEQFFGPGTRLTVL.

The rearrangement links TRBV30 to TRBJ1-6; 7 bases agree with TRBD1. From germline, CDR1 is GTSNPN and CDR2 SVGIG (reference sequence). V lost 8 bases to trimming and J lost 8 bases; unmatched junction nucleotides: 9. The CDR3 is made up of 13 amino acids. In DNA, the CDR3 is TGTGCCCGGGACACAGGGGCCTATTCACCCCTCCACTTT. Translated, it gives CARDTGAYSPLHF.

J is TRBJ2-7 and V is TRBV9, with 8 positions matching TRBD1. This CDR3 is built from 15 residues. Trimming took 4 bases from V and 5 from J; bases not matched to a gene: 11. Per the germline V gene, CDR1 is SGDLS and CDR2 is YYNGEE. CDR3 bases: TGTGCCAGCAGCCTAACCGGGACAGGAGGGAACGAGCAGTACTTC. Translating gives CASSLTGTGGNEQYF.

V and J are TRBV18 and TRBJ1-1; D perhaps matches TRBD1 (6 bases). The CDR3 covers 15 residues. CDR1 and CDR2 (germline): KGHSH, LQKENI. The germline V and J ends were trimmed by 6 bases and 0 bases, with 14 bases remaining between them. The CDR3 region is CASSDMTGVNTEAFF. In DNA form, the CDR3 reads TGTGCCAGCTCGGACATGACAGGAGTGAACACTGAAGCTTTCTTT.

The count of this clone is one. V gene TRBV6-5 combines with J gene TRBJ1-3; no clear D. Germline V gene data show CDR1 as MNHEY and CDR2 as SVGAGI. This CDR3 is built from 12 residues. V was shortened by 8 bases and J by 1 base, with 6 bases between the two germline ends. The CDR3 loop is CASSRSGNTIYF. The CDR3, as DNA: TGTGCCAGCTCCAGATCTGGAAACACCATATATTTT.

This chain uses TRBV19 with TRBJ1-5; a weak D match, TRBD1 (6 bases). With 11 bases removed from V and 5 bases from J, the gap between germline ends came to 22 bases. This CDR3 is built from 15 residues. Germline V gives CDR1 LNHDA, CDR2 SQIVND (reference sequence). CDR3: CAAKPRGGGDQPQHF. The CDR3 coding sequence is TGTGCCGCAAAGCCCCGGGGGGGCGGAGATCAGCCCCAGCATTTT. Filled out from reference TRBV19 and TRBJ1-5, the complete variable domain reads DGGITQSPKYLFRKEGQNVTLSCEQNLNHDAMYWYRQDPGQGLRLIYYSQIVNDFQKGDIAEGYSVSREKKESFPLTVTSAQKNPTAFYLCAAKPRGGGDQPQHFGDGTRLSIL.

The rearrangement links TRBV30 to TRBJ2-6, with a weak D call TRBD2 (5 bases). Trimming took off 2 bases at V and 7 bases at J, with 12 bases between the two ends. CDR1 GTSNPN and CDR2 SVGIG come from the germline V gene (reference sequence). This CDR3 is built from 14 residues. CDR3 DNA: TGTGCCTGGAGTACGGGGTTGGGTGCCAACGTCCTGACTTTC. Encoded protein: CAWSTGLGANVLTF.

V usage is TRBV27 and J usage is TRBJ2-1; 10 nucleotides align to TRBD2. CDR1 and CDR2 (germline): MNHEY, SMNVEV (reference sequence). The CDR3 extends over 16 amino acids. J was trimmed by 9 bases and V by 2 bases; bases with no gene match: 10. The CDR3 sequence is CASSLGPSGRRGEQFF. The DNA for the CDR3 is TGTGCCAGCAGTTTAGGGCCTAGCGGGAGAAGAGGTGAGCAGTTCTTC.

This chain uses TRBV5-1 with TRBJ1-2, with D tentatively TRBD1 (5 bases). Germline assignment: CDR1 SGHRS and CDR2 YFSETQ. The CDR3 consists of 15 residues. V was trimmed by 4 bases and J by 0 bases, leaving 13 bases between them. The CDR3, as DNA: TGCGCCAGCAGCGCCATGCAGGGAACTAACTATGGCTACACCTTC. This codes for CASSAMQGTNYGYTF. Together with reference TRBV5-1 and TRBJ1-2, the CDR3 gives the full variable domain: KAGVTQTPRYLIKTRGQQVTLSCSPISGHRSVSWYQQTPGQGLQFLFEYFSETQRNKGNFPGRFSGRQFSNSRSEMNVSTLELGDSALYLCASSAMQGTNYGYTFGSGTRLTVV.

This chain connects TRBV7-2 to TRBJ1-2; tentatively, D is TRBD1 (6 bases). The CDR3 sequence is 13 residues long. The V gene lost 4 bases and the J gene lost 4 bases, with 10 bases spanning the gap. From germline, CDR1 is SGHTA and CDR2 FQGNSA. CDR3 nucleotides: TGTGCCAGCAGCTCGACAGGCCCCTATGGCTACACCTTC. Translation gives CASSSTGPYGYTF.

This clone appeared a few times. The chain has TRBV2 and TRBJ1-5, with TRBD1 as a possible D gene (5 bases). Deletions cut 5 bases from V and 0 bases from J, with 23 bases between. Germline assignment: CDR1 SNHLY and CDR2 FYNNEI. The CDR3 has 19 amino acids. The CDR3 region is CASSITSIMTDDSNQPQHF. Written as DNA, the CDR3 is TGTGCCAGCAGTATTACATCAATAATGACAGACGATAGCAATCAGCCCCAGCATTTT.

The chain recombines TRBV28 with TRBJ1-1; no clear D. Germline assignment: CDR1 MDHEN and CDR2 SYDVKM. V was cut by 4 bases and J by 12 bases, with 9 bases left in between. This CDR3 is built from 10 residues. CDR3 in amino acids: CASSSQVPFF. The CDR3 DNA is TGTGCCAGCAGTTCCCAGGTTCCTTTCTTT.

This chain links TRBV27 with TRBJ2-7; 8 positions match TRBD2. The germline V gene encodes CDR1 MNHEY and CDR2 SMNVEV (reference sequence). J lost 6 bases, V lost 3 bases, and 10 bases had no gene match. CDR3 length: 15 amino acids. The CDR3 nucleotides read TGTGCCAGCAGTTTTTCCCCGGGACTAGATAGCGAGCAGTACTTC. This encodes CASSFSPGLDSEQYF.

The V and J genes are TRBV7-6 and TRBJ1-2, with D tentatively TRBD1 (5 bases). The V end was cut by 5 bases, the J end by 5 bases, with 21 bases between. The germline gives CDR1 SGHVS, CDR2 FNYEAQ. The CDR3 loop spans 16 amino acids. The CDR3 reads CASSLGTPLVRYGYTF. CDR3 DNA: TGTGCCAGCAGCCTAGGGACTCCCTTGGTTAGATATGGCTACACCTTC. Together with reference TRBV7-6 and TRBJ1-2, the CDR3 gives the full variable domain: GAGVSQSPRYKVTKRGQDVALRCDPISGHVSLYWYRQALGQGPEFLTYFNYEAQQDKSGLPNDRFSAERPEGSISTLTIQRTEQRDSAMYRCASSLGTPLVRYGYTFGSGTRLTVV.

The chain is built from TRBV30 and TRBJ2-1; 8 bases agree with TRBD2. This CDR3 comprises 17 residues. Germline V CDR1 and CDR2: GTSNPN, SVGIG (reference sequence). Trimming at V came to 2 bases and at J to 5 bases, leaving 14 bases not matched to a gene. The CDR3 region is CAWSWSPGLAANNEQFF. DNA of the CDR3: TGTGCCTGGAGTTGGAGCCCCGGACTAGCAGCAAACAATGAGCAGTTCTTC.

V gene TRBV27 combines with J gene TRBJ1-1; TRBD1 aligns across 9 bases. J was trimmed by 6 bases and V by 3 bases; bases with no gene match: 5. CDR3 length: 14 residues. The germline gives CDR1 MNHEY, CDR2 SMNVEV (reference sequence). The CDR3 reads CASSFVGQGPEAFF. The CDR3 DNA follows: TGTGCCAGCAGTTTCGTGGGACAGGGACCTGAAGCTTTCTTT.

This chain links TRBV11-2 with TRBJ1-6; unclear D gene. Germline loops: CDR1 SGHAT, CDR2 FQNNGV. The CDR3 runs 16 residues. The V end was cut by 2 bases, the J end by 0 bases, with 8 bases between. DNA for the CDR3: TGTGCCAGCAGCTTACGAAGGAGCTCCTATAATTCACCCCTCCACTTT. Its protein is CASSLRRSSYNSPLHF.

This clone was detected a few times. The chain recombines TRBV9 with TRBJ2-2, with 7 bases that match TRBD2. Germline trimming cut 0 bases from V and 4 bases from J; bases unmatched to any gene: 0. The CDR3 covers 14 residues. CDR1 and CDR2 (germline): SGDLS, YYNGEE. This chain's CDR3 is CASSVAGGTGELFF. The CDR3 nucleotides read TGTGCCAGCAGCGTAGCGGGGGGCACCGGGGAGCTGTTTTTT.

V is TRBV30 and J is TRBJ2-7; a weak D match, TRBD2 (5 bases). This CDR3 region has 13 residues. CDR1 GTSNPN and CDR2 SVGIG come from the germline V gene (reference sequence). The germline V and J ends were trimmed by 2 bases and 2 bases, with 10 bases remaining between them. The CDR3 loop is CAWSRDTPYEQYF. For the CDR3, the DNA is TGTGCCTGGAGTCGGGATACTCCCTACGAGCAGTACTTC. The full variable domain, in which reference TRBV30 and TRBJ2-7 provide the parts outside the CDR3, is SQTIHQWPATLVQPVGSPLSLECTVEGTSNPNLYWYRQAAGRGLQLLFYSVGIGQISSEVPQNLSASRPQDRQFILSSKKLLLSDSGFYLCAWSRDTPYEQYFGPGTRLTVT.

The rearrangement links TRBV7-8 to TRBJ2-7, with 8 bases fitting TRBD2. The V gene's germline CDR1 is SGHVS and CDR2 FQNEAQ. With V trimmed by 1 base and J by 3 bases, 5 bases remained unmatched. This CDR3 has 15 amino acids. The CDR3 DNA is TGTGCCAGCAGCTTAGGGAGGACTAGCATCTACGAGCAGTACTTC. It yields the protein CASSLGRTSIYEQYF.

The chain recombines TRBV19 with TRBJ2-2; no clear D gene. V lost 0 bases to trimming and J lost 4 bases, with 6 bases between them. The CDR3 spans 14 residues. The germline CDR1 and CDR2 sequences are LNHDA and SQIVND (reference sequence). CDR3 protein: CASSIDVATGELFF. CDR3 DNA: TGTGCCAGTAGTATAGACGTAGCCACCGGGGAGCTGTTTTTT. The full variable domain, with the rest looked up from reference TRBV19 and TRBJ2-2, is DGGITQSPKYLFRKEGQNVTLSCEQNLNHDAMYWYRQDPGQGLRLIYYSQIVNDFQKGDIAEGYSVSREKKESFPLTVTSAQKNPTAFYLCASSIDVATGELFFGEGSRLTVL.

The chain uses TRBV5-4 and TRBJ1-3, with D possibly matching TRBD1 (5 bases). The germline V and J ends were trimmed by 1 base and 9 bases, with 11 bases remaining between them. There are 13 residues in the CDR3. Germline-derived CDR1 and CDR2 are SGHNT and YYREEE (reference sequence). CDR3 nucleotides: TGTGCCAGCAGCTTGAGGAGGGACGGCACCATATATTTT. It codes for CASSLRRDGTIYF.

The rearrangement uses TRBV27 and TRBJ2-1; 10 bases agree with TRBD1. This CDR3 spans 16 amino acids. The germline CDR1 and CDR2 sequences are MNHEY and SMNVEV (reference sequence). Unmatched junction bases numbered 13, after V lost 5 bases and J lost 9 bases. This CDR3 reads CASSEPGQGKGPEQFF. In DNA, the CDR3 is TGTGCCAGCAGTGAACCGGGACAGGGGAAAGGCCCTGAGCAGTTCTTC.

In this sample, this clone turned up once. The chain has TRBV11-2 and TRBJ1-4; maybe TRBD1 (5 bases). V was shortened by 5 bases and J by 1 base, with 11 bases between the two germline ends. CDR3 length equals 15 residues. CDR1 and CDR2 (germline): SGHAT, FQNNGV. CDR3 in DNA: TGTGCCAGCAGCATAGGGACTTTAACTAATGAAAAACTGTTTTTT. Amino acid sequence: CASSIGTLTNEKLFF.